Sequencing of this T cell receptor (beta chain) was carried out in a study of breast tumors, draining lymph nodes, adjacent tissues. General observations from the study: Tumor TCR diversity was below lymph nodes but above nontumor tissue. Most tumor T cells seemingly derive from lymph node, then expand in tumor.

One entry per CDR3 protein results from TCRdb running MiXCR on the multiplex PCR reads. The sample shows around 300,000 distinct CDR3 sequences, roughly 31% of them seen only once. The lymph nodes were axillary draining lymph nodes from breast cancer patients. A remark on this clonotype: As yet, its antigen is unknown. An end of the junction differs from the germline gene, which may be a read error.

Sequencing was performed on axillary lymph node tissue. The source of this sequence is a female donor with breast cancer. Some clones in this sample may be carry-over from other donors' samples.

The CDR3 DNA reads as TGTGCCAGCAGTCACTCCACCAGGCGGGACAGCAGGAGCTCCTATAATTCACCCCTCCACTTT. This codes for CASSHSTRRDSRSSYNSPLHF. The chain uses TRBV6-2 or TRBV6-3 and TRBJ1-6, with 7 bases lining up with TRBD1. This CDR3 is built from 21 residues. CDR1 and CDR2 from the germline V gene are MNHEY and SVGEGT.